The 5 T cell receptor beta chains below all came from one sample that was sequenced in a study of blood T cell repertoires in COVID-19. TCRdb keeps only in-frame clones here, not all; method: immunoSEQ multiplex PCR. Among around 88,000 clones listed, approximately 81% were seen once. Sequencing was performed on peripheral blood. The receptor set was obtained from a man aged 55 to 69 with acute or convalescent COVID-19.

The V and J genes are TRBV5-1 and TRBJ2-5; perhaps TRBD2 as D (6 bases). CDR3 length: 16 residues. V lost 4 bases, J lost 2 bases, and 18 bases lay in between. Germline V gene data show CDR1 as SGHRS and CDR2 as YFSETQ. CDR3 region: CASSPNYGSRQETQYF. The CDR3 DNA reads TGCGCCAGCAGCCCGAATTACGGGAGTAGGCAAGAGACCCAGTACTTC.

The rearrangement uses TRBV5-1 and TRBJ2-5, with D perhaps TRBD2 (6 bases). CDR1 is SGHRS and CDR2 is YFSETQ in the germline V gene. V lost 0 bases and J 5 bases, leaving 11 bases between the germline ends. This CDR3 spans 14 amino acids. CDR3 region: CASSLASSAETQYF. CDR3 nucleotide sequence: TGCGCCAGCAGCTTGGCGTCTAGCGCGGAGACCCAGTACTTC.

J is TRBJ1-6 and V is TRBV23-1; possibly TRBD1 for D (6 bases). TRBV23-1 is known as an ORF, though its function is uncertain. The CDR3 has 14 residues. V lost 7 bases to trimming and J lost 9 bases, with 16 bases between them. CDR3 in DNA: TGCGCCAGCACTCCAGGTGGGGGCAGTTCACCCCTCCACTTT. As protein: CASTPGGGSSPLHF.

The rearrangement links TRBV6-2 or TRBV6-3 to TRBJ1-6, with 9 positions matching TRBD1. The CDR3 spans 15 residues. The V segment lost 5 bases and the J segment 7 bases; nucleotides outside the gene matches: 6. CDR1 and CDR2 from the germline V gene are MNHEY and SVGEGT. CDR3 sequence reads: CASSRGTGFNSPLHF. The CDR3 DNA reads TGTGCCAGCAGTCGAGGGACAGGGTTCAATTCACCCCTCCACTTT.

The gene calls are TRBV4-1 and TRBJ2-1; 8 bases are shared with TRBD2. Germline V gives CDR1 MGHRA, CDR2 YSYEKL. The J segment lost 5 bases and the V segment lost 0 bases, leaving 3 bases of the junction unmatched. The CDR3 extends over 15 amino acids. The CDR3 here is CASSQEGLDHNEQFF. CDR3 coding DNA: TGCGCCAGCAGCCAAGAGGGACTAGACCACAATGAGCAGTTCTTC.